These 26 T cell receptor beta chains were all obtained from the same sample, sequenced in a study of blood T cell repertoires in COVID-19. Produced via immunoSEQ multiplex PCR; TCRdb's table is partial and in-frame only. The data contain about 170,000 clones, 80% to 90% of them seen just once; the ten biggest clones take up roughly 9.8%. The sample comprised peripheral blood. The receptors were sampled from a woman aged 55-69 years with COVID-19, enrolled during active disease.

V usage is TRBV12-3 or TRBV12-4 and J usage is TRBJ2-7; D perhaps matches TRBD1 (6 bases). V was pared by 5 bases and J by 6 bases, with 14 bases between. This CDR3 contains 13 residues. CDR3 in amino acids: CASSVPQGSEQYF. The DNA for the CDR3 is TGTGCCAGCAGTGTTCCACAGGGTTCCGAGCAGTACTTC.

The chain joins TRBV9 to TRBJ1-3; 9 nucleotides match TRBD1. The CDR3 sequence is 17 residues long. V lost 0 bases to trimming and J lost 16 bases; unmatched junction nucleotides: 20. Germline V gene data show CDR1 as SGDLS and CDR2 as YYNGEE. The CDR3 is CASSVASGQGNMRRVYF. The CDR3, as DNA: TGTGCCAGCAGCGTAGCGAGCGGACAGGGGAATATGCGGAGAGTGTATTTT.

The chain couples TRBV5-1 to TRBJ2-1; the match to TRBD1 covers 10 bases. The V gene's germline CDR1 is SGHRS and CDR2 YFSETQ. The CDR3 runs 15 residues. V shed 4 bases and J 6 bases; nucleotides not matched to a gene: 7. In DNA, the CDR3 is TGCGCCAGCAGCGCAACCGGGACAGGGGCCAATGAGCAGTTCTTC. It is translated as CASSATGTGANEQFF.

Here the CDR3 reads CASSSGGTNEKLFF. The CDR3 DNA follows: TGTGCCAGCAGCTCGGGGGGCACAAATGAAAAACTGTTTTTT. The gene calls are TRBV9 and TRBJ1-4; a weak D match, TRBD1 (6 bases). Trimming shortened V by 4 bases and J by 5 bases, and 12 bases separated the two germline ends. CDR3 length: 14 residues. The V gene's germline CDR1 is SGDLS and CDR2 YYNGEE. Looking up the rest from reference TRBV9 and TRBJ1-4 gives the full variable domain: DSGVTQTPKHLITATGQRVTLRCSPRSGDLSVYWYQQSLDQGLQFLIQYYNGEERAKGNILERFSAQQFPDLHSELNLSSLELGDSALYFCASSSGGTNEKLFFGSGTQLSVL.

V usage is TRBV10-2 and J usage is TRBJ1-1, with D tentatively TRBD1 (6 bases). V lost 6 bases and J 4 bases, leaving 15 bases between the germline ends. This CDR3 spans 14 amino acids. CDR1 and CDR2 from the germline V gene are WSHSY and SAAADI. The CDR3 nucleotides read TGCGCCAGCAGGATAGGGGGTGCGGGCACTGAAGCTTTCTTT. Encoded protein: CASRIGGAGTEAFF.

This chain uses TRBV12-5 with TRBJ1-1; 9 bases map to TRBD1. In germline, CDR1 is LGHNT, CDR2 FRNRAP. The CDR3 sequence is 19 residues long. V was clipped by 4 bases and J by 0 bases; unmatched bases: 15. The CDR3 reads CASGSVRPGQGTLNTEAFF. CDR3 DNA: TGTGCTAGTGGTTCTGTGCGACCGGGACAGGGAACCCTGAACACTGAAGCTTTCTTT.

The CDR3 sequence is CASSLLETQYF. Here the CDR3 DNA reads TGCGCCAGCAGCCTCTTAGAGACCCAGTACTTC. The rearrangement links TRBV5-1 to TRBJ2-5; D remains ambiguous. The CDR3 sequence is 11 residues long. V was shortened by 4 bases and J by 4 bases, with 5 bases between the two germline ends. CDR1 and CDR2 (germline): SGHRS, YFSETQ.

The gene calls are TRBV9 and TRBJ1-5, with D possibly being TRBD1 (5 bases). The V end was cut by 2 bases, the J end by 0 bases, with 9 bases between. The V gene's germline CDR1 is SGDLS and CDR2 YYNGEE. The CDR3 spans 15 residues. CDR3 bases: TGTGCCAGCAGCGTGGGGACTGTTAGCAATCAGCCCCAGCATTTT. Translated: CASSVGTVSNQPQHF.

V is TRBV6-5 and J is TRBJ1-1; 8 bases fit TRBD1. The V gene end was trimmed by 2 bases and the J gene end by 4 bases; junction bases not matched to a gene: 3. CDR1 and CDR2 (germline): MNHEY, SVGAGI. The CDR3 length is 14 residues. The CDR3 DNA sequence: TGTGCCAGCAGTTACCAGACAGGGGTCACTGAAGCTTTCTTT. This gives the protein CASSYQTGVTEAFF.

The DNA for the CDR3 is TGTGCCAGCAGCTTAGACCCCGGAGGGCGGGACGAGCAGTACTTC. Its protein product is CASSLDPGGRDEQYF. V gene TRBV7-3 combines with J gene TRBJ2-7; D is perhaps TRBD2 (6 bases). The V end was cut by 2 bases, the J end by 5 bases, with 16 bases between. The germline gives CDR1 SGHTA, CDR2 FQGTGA. The CDR3 runs to 15 residues.

The gene calls are TRBV19 and TRBJ1-4; 9 bases agree with TRBD1. The CDR3 totals 15 residues. Trimming removed 6 bases from V and 3 bases from J; junction bases left unmatched: 5. Germline loops: CDR1 LNHDA, CDR2 SQIVND (reference sequence). The chain's CDR3 is CASRGTGKPNEKLFF. The CDR3 region has the DNA TGTGCCAGTAGAGGGACAGGGAAACCTAATGAAAAACTGTTTTTT. Complete variable domain (other parts from reference TRBV19 and TRBJ1-4): DGGITQSPKYLFRKEGQNVTLSCEQNLNHDAMYWYRQDPGQGLRLIYYSQIVNDFQKGDIAEGYSVSREKKESFPLTVTSAQKNPTAFYLCASRGTGKPNEKLFFGSGTQLSVL.

This chain connects TRBV4-3 to TRBJ1-6; maybe TRBD1 (6 bases). This CDR3 has 15 residues. The ends were cut back, 0 bases at V and 8 bases at J, with 11 bases in the middle. CDR1 is LGHNA and CDR2 is YSLEER in the germline V gene. The chain's CDR3 is CASSQESQGYSPLHF. CDR3 bases: TGCGCCAGCAGCCAAGAGTCGCAGGGGTATTCACCCCTCCACTTT.

The genes are TRBV7-8 and TRBJ2-1, with 8 bases identical to TRBD2. V was pared by 4 bases and J by 8 bases, with 19 bases of the junction left unmatched. There are 18 residues in the CDR3. Germline assignment: CDR1 SGHVS and CDR2 FQNEAQ. In DNA form, the CDR3 reads TGTGCCAGCAGCTCCGGATTTGCGGGAGGTAAATTGGGTGATGAGCAGTTCTTC. It codes for CASSSGFAGGKLGDEQFF.

The chain carries TRBV7-8 and TRBJ2-3; 7 bases match TRBD1. Germline trimming cut 3 bases from V and 4 bases from J; bases unmatched to any gene: 1. The CDR3 is 13 residues long. CDR1 SGHVS and CDR2 FQNEAQ come from the germline V gene. For the CDR3, the DNA is TGTGCCAGCAGCTTCGACAGGGCAGATACGCAGTATTTT. Residues: CASSFDRADTQYF. Drawing the rest from reference TRBV7-8 and TRBJ2-3, the complete variable domain is GAGVSQSPRYKVAKRGQDVALRCDPISGHVSLFWYQQALGQGPEFLTYFQNEAQLDKSGLPSDRFFAERPEGSVSTLKIQRTQQEDSAVYLCASSFDRADTQYFGPGTRLTVL.

V and J are TRBV27 and TRBJ2-7; D might be TRBD1 (5 bases). The CDR3 extends over 13 amino acids. Trimming took off 5 bases at V and 7 bases at J, with 15 bases between the two ends. Germline V gene data show CDR1 as MNHEY and CDR2 as SMNVEV (reference sequence). CDR3 region: CASSPRGAGEQYF. CDR3 coding DNA: TGTGCCAGCAGTCCAAGGGGCGCTGGGGAGCAGTACTTC.

This clone was seen only a few times. The V gene is TRBV28, the J gene TRBJ1-2; D gene ambiguous. CDR1 is MDHEN, CDR2 SYDVKM, per germline. Trimming removed 2 bases from V and 4 bases from J, with 8 bases in between. There are 13 residues in the CDR3. The CDR3 region has the DNA TGTGCCAGCAGTTTACCCGGGGTCTATGGCTACACCTTC. Translation gives CASSLPGVYGYTF.

The V call is TRBV6-2 or TRBV6-3, the J call TRBJ2-1, with 12 bases aligning to TRBD2. V trimming: 6 bases; J trimming: 9 bases; junction bases outside the gene matches: 15. Germline assignment: CDR1 MNHEY and CDR2 SVGEGT. The CDR3 covers 17 residues. The CDR3 sequence: CASSPPRLAGAVGEQFF. The CDR3 bases are TGTGCCAGCAGCCCACCCCGACTAGCGGGGGCCGTTGGTGAGCAGTTCTTC.

This clone was recorded only once. The V gene is TRBV30, the J gene TRBJ2-3; no clear D. CDR1 and CDR2 (germline): GTSNPN, SVGIG (reference sequence). Trimming shortened V by 1 base and J by 0 bases, and 11 bases separated the two germline ends. The CDR3 runs 15 residues. As DNA, the CDR3 is TGTGCCTGGAGTGGACACTCTTTTAGCACAGATACGCAGTATTTT. Amino acid sequence: CAWSGHSFSTDTQYF.

V is TRBV10-2 and J is TRBJ1-1, with D uncertain. The V end lost 0 bases, the J end lost 8 bases, and 10 bases lay between the germline ends. CDR1 WSHSY and CDR2 SAAADI come from the germline V gene. CDR3 length equals 13 residues. The CDR3 sequence is CASSESGTGEAFF. The CDR3 DNA sequence: TGCGCCAGCAGTGAGTCGGGTACGGGGGAAGCTTTCTTT.

In the case of this clone: The junction and the germline gene differ at one end; a read error may be behind it. This same CDR3 is encoded by further DNA sequences in the sample. The V call is TRBV6-2 or TRBV6-3, the J call TRBJ1-1; D call uncertain. The CDR3 runs 13 residues. Germline CDR1 and CDR2: MNHEY and SVGEGT. CDR3 in DNA: TGCGCCAGCAGTTACCCGTCGAGCACTGAAGCTTTCTTT. Translated: CASSYPSSTEAFF.

V gene TRBV19 combines with J gene TRBJ2-7; 8 nucleotides align to TRBD2. The CDR3 totals 14 residues. V was clipped by 5 bases and J by 7 bases; unmatched bases: 10. In germline, CDR1 is LNHDA, CDR2 SQIVND (reference sequence). DNA of the CDR3: TGTGCCAGTAGTTATAAGCGGGAGTTGCATGAGCAGTACTTC. It encodes CASSYKRELHEQYF. The whole variable domain, filled in from reference TRBV19 and TRBJ2-7, reads DGGITQSPKYLFRKEGQNVTLSCEQNLNHDAMYWYRQDPGQGLRLIYYSQIVNDFQKGDIAEGYSVSREKKESFPLTVTSAQKNPTAFYLCASSYKRELHEQYFGPGTRLTVT.

The rearrangement joins TRBV28 to TRBJ1-5; D remains unclear. Per germline, CDR1 MDHEN and CDR2 SYDVKM. This CDR3 has 11 amino acids. V was pared by 3 bases and J by 7 bases, with 4 bases between. The DNA for the CDR3 is TGTGCCAGCAGTTTGGGCCAGCCCCAGCATTTT. Translating it yields CASSLGQPQHF.

The J gene is TRBJ1-2, the V gene TRBV5-6; the D is unclear. This CDR3 contains 13 residues. Trimming pared 4 bases from V and 8 bases from J, leaving 15 bases between. Germline values: CDR1 SGHDT, CDR2 YYEEEE. As DNA, the CDR3 is TGTGCCAGCAGCCCCCGTAGGCAGGCAGGCTACACCTTC. Translated, it gives CASSPRRQAGYTF. Drawing the rest from reference TRBV5-6 and TRBJ1-2, the complete variable domain is DAGVTQSPTHLIKTRGQQVTLRCSPKSGHDTVSWYQQALGQGPQFIFQYYEEEERQRGNFPDRFSGHQFPNYSSELNVNALLLGDSALYLCASSPRRQAGYTFGSGTRLTVV.

This chain links TRBV6-5 with TRBJ2-2, with a tentative D call TRBD1 (5 bases). The V end lost 6 bases, the J end lost 0 bases, and 11 bases lay between the germline ends. Germline V gene lookup returns CDR1 MNHEY and CDR2 SVGAGI. The CDR3 is made up of 15 amino acids. The CDR3, as DNA: TGTGCCAGCAGAGGGGTCCAGACGAACACCGGGGAGCTGTTTTTT. This gives the protein CASRGVQTNTGELFF.

The chain combines TRBV30 with TRBJ1-1; perhaps TRBD1 as D (6 bases). V lost 1 base, J lost 4 bases, and 13 bases lay in between. The CDR3 covers 14 residues. Germline V gene lookup returns CDR1 GTSNPN and CDR2 SVGIG (reference sequence). This CDR3 is CAWSEYRAFTEAFF. DNA for the CDR3: TGTGCCTGGAGTGAGTACAGGGCCTTCACTGAAGCTTTCTTT.

CDR3 coding DNA: TGTGCCAGCAGCTTAACGGCGCAGGGGGCCGGTGGCTACACCTTC. It specifies CASSLTAQGAGGYTF. V and J are TRBV11-3 and TRBJ1-2; 8 positions agree with TRBD1. V was pared by 2 bases and J by 7 bases, with 9 bases of the junction left unmatched. The V gene's germline CDR1 is SGHNT and CDR2 YENEEA. The CDR3 totals 15 residues.